Listed here are 15 T cell receptor beta chains from one sample, sequenced in a study of response to subunit inactivated influenza vaccine. TCRdb reprocessed the RT-PCR reads with MiXCR, giving one entry per CDR3 protein. The table has some 540,000 distinct CDR3 sequences, around a quarter seen once. In addition, the sample was reused for a study of T cells expressing NK-cell markers. This second study says: TCR beta cDNA was made by 5'RACE template switching with UMIs.

The sample consisted of CD4+ T cells sorted from PBMCs, taken 11 to 12 days after vaccination. The origin of the receptors is a man aged 45-65 years who received an inactivated influenza vaccine.

V usage is TRBV4-3 and J usage is TRBJ2-3; possible D gene TRBD1, 6 bases. The germline V gene encodes CDR1 LGHNA and CDR2 YSLEER. The CDR3 is 17 residues long. With 0 bases removed from V and 2 bases from J, the gap between germline ends came to 15 bases. The CDR3 here is CASSQDYRDPVTDTQYF. The CDR3 DNA reads TGCGCCAGCAGCCAAGACTACAGGGACCCTGTCACAGATACGCAGTATTTT.

CDR3 sequence reads: CASSQDGLVRSYEQYF. In DNA, the CDR3 is TGCGCCAGCAGCCAAGATGGACTAGTCCGGTCCTACGAGCAGTACTTC. The chain uses TRBV4-1 and TRBJ2-7; 7 nucleotides agree with TRBD2. CDR3 length: 16 residues. V was pared by 0 bases and J by 1 base, with 6 bases of the junction left unmatched. Germline-derived CDR1 and CDR2 are MGHRA and YSYEKL.

This clonotype has a handful of counts. The chain links TRBV7-2 to TRBJ2-1; the D gene is possibly TRBD2 (5 bases). Trimming left V 5 bases short and J 6 bases short, with 17 bases between. The CDR3 spans 15 residues. Looked up from germline, CDR1 is SGHTA and CDR2 is FQGNSA. This chain's CDR3 is CASSPQSGLFNEQFF. The CDR3, as DNA: TGTGCCAGCAGCCCTCAATCCGGACTGTTCAATGAGCAGTTCTTC.

This clonotype was seen a few times. The chain employs TRBV2 and TRBJ2-1; TRBD2 aligns across 9 bases. This CDR3 is built from 14 residues. The trim removed 3 bases at V and 9 bases at J, leaving 6 bases unmatched. Germline CDR1 and CDR2: SNHLY and FYNNEI. The CDR3 here is CASSDGTSRGEQFF. The CDR3 DNA sequence: TGTGCCAGCAGTGATGGGACTAGCAGAGGTGAGCAGTTCTTC.

The gene calls are TRBV3-1 and TRBJ2-6; D is unclear. V lost 5 bases to trimming and J lost 0 bases, with 8 bases between them. The germline V gene encodes CDR1 LGHDT and CDR2 YNNKEL (reference sequence). CDR3 length: 15 amino acids. The CDR3 DNA reads TGTGCCAGCAGCTTCCGGAACTCTGGGGCCAACGTCCTGACTTTC. It encodes CASSFRNSGANVLTF.

The chain has TRBV4-3 and TRBJ1-4; D is undetermined. The CDR3 consists of 18 residues. Deletions cut 0 bases from V and 0 bases from J, with 14 bases between. CDR1 and CDR2 from the germline V gene are LGHNA and YSLEER. CDR3 loop: CASSQDGEHLATNEKLFF. In nucleotides, the CDR3 is TGCGCCAGCAGCCAAGATGGTGAGCACCTCGCAACTAATGAAAAACTGTTTTTT.

This clonotype has a handful of counts. This chain uses TRBV5-1 with TRBJ2-7; the D gene is possibly TRBD1 (5 bases). Germline V gives CDR1 SGHRS, CDR2 YFSETQ. The CDR3 covers 14 residues. The V gene lost 7 bases and the J gene lost 0 bases, with 14 bases spanning the gap. As DNA, the CDR3 is TGCGCCAGCCATAAAGACAGTACCTCCTACGAGCAGTACTTC. Encoded protein: CASHKDSTSYEQYF.

The rearrangement links TRBV20-1 to TRBJ1-5; 10 bases fit TRBD1. The CDR3 loop spans 15 amino acids. Germline-derived CDR1 and CDR2 are DFQATT and SNEGSKA (reference sequence). The V gene end was trimmed by 4 bases and the J gene end by 3 bases; junction bases not matched to a gene: 6. CDR3 sequence (DNA): TGCAGTGCTACGGGGGGACAGGGGAACAATCAGCCCCAGCATTTT. This sequence encodes CSATGGQGNNQPQHF.

This clonotype was counted between two and nine times. This chain joins TRBV6-1 and TRBJ2-7, with no clear D. This CDR3 has 15 amino acids. Between the trimmed V and J ends, which lost 1 base and 0 bases, there was a span of 10 bases. CDR1 MNHNS and CDR2 SASEGT come from the germline V gene. The CDR3 sequence: CASSEVNSFSYEQYF. The CDR3 nucleotides are TGTGCCAGCAGTGAAGTGAATTCCTTCTCCTACGAGCAGTACTTC.

V is TRBV10-3 and J is TRBJ1-2; D unclear. Trimming left V 5 bases short and J 1 base short, with 8 bases between. The CDR3 runs 13 residues. From germline, CDR1 is ENHRY and CDR2 SYGVKD. The CDR3 region is CAISPDGNYGYTF. CDR3 nucleotide sequence: TGTGCCATCAGTCCCGATGGTAACTATGGCTACACCTTC.

This clonotype has only a few counts. DNA of the CDR3: TGCGCCAGCAGCTTGTTTGGACGGAACTCTGGGGCCAACGTCCTGACTTTC. Encoded protein: CASSLFGRNSGANVLTF. This chain links TRBV5-1 with TRBJ2-6; D gene ambiguous. Between the trimmed V and J ends, which lost 1 base and 0 bases, there was a span of 11 bases. Germline V lookup: CDR1 SGHRS, CDR2 YFSETQ. This CDR3 contains 17 residues.

The chain recombines TRBV12-3 or TRBV12-4 with TRBJ2-7; no reliable D call. The CDR3 contains 13 residues. V lost 7 bases to trimming and J lost 1 base, with 11 bases between them. In DNA, the CDR3 is TGTGCCAGCACTAGACCCCCTTCCTACGAGCAGTACTTC. Translation: CASTRPPSYEQYF.

In its sample, this clonotype was seen a few times. The chain joins TRBV29-1 to TRBJ1-2, with D possibly matching TRBD1 (6 bases). V was clipped by 6 bases and J by 7 bases, with 15 bases between them. The CDR3 runs to 12 residues. In germline, CDR1 is SQVTM, CDR2 ANQGSEA. CDR3 region: CSVGGGVLGYTF. The CDR3, as DNA: TGCAGCGTGGGGGGCGGGGTTCTTGGCTACACCTTC. Combining the CDR3 with reference TRBV29-1 and TRBJ1-2 gives the whole variable domain SAVISQKPSRDICQRGTSLTIQCQVDSQVTMMFWYRQQPGQSLTLIATANQGSEATYESGFVIDKFPISRPNLTFSTLTVSNMSPEDSSIYLCSVGGGVLGYTFGSGTRLTVV.

As DNA, the CDR3 is TGTGCCAGTGGGTCTCCATGGGATAGCAATCAGCCCCAGCATTTT. It codes for CASGSPWDSNQPQHF. The chain links TRBV2 to TRBJ1-5; D gene unclear. Trimming removed 9 bases at V and 0 bases at J, with 15 bases between. The CDR3 runs to 15 residues. CDR1 is SNHLY and CDR2 is FYNNEI in the germline V gene.

The sample holds a few counts of this clonotype. The chain employs TRBV19 and TRBJ2-1, with 7 bases identical to TRBD2. Germline V gives CDR1 LNHDA, CDR2 SQIVND (reference sequence). J lost 1 base, V lost 7 bases, and 7 bases had no gene match. The CDR3 extends over 15 amino acids. The CDR3 here is CASTIGAGSYNEQFF. The DNA for the CDR3 is TGTGCCAGTACTATCGGAGCGGGATCCTACAATGAGCAGTTCTTC.